These 11 T cell receptor beta chains share one sample of origin, sequenced in a study of blood T cell repertoires in COVID-19 (dated by TCRdb to the early 2020s). To prepare the library, the immunoSEQ multiplex PCR assay was applied. TCRdb mirrors the immuneACCESS table, restricted to in-frame sequences. Some clones are absent from its copies; in checked studies, under half trace to an unresolved V gene, and the reason for the others is unknown. In this sample the table shows about 180,000 clones, 85% of which occur a single time. Together, the top ten hold 15% to 20% of the sample. The sequenced material came from peripheral blood. Source of these receptors: an older person with COVID-19, enrolled during active disease.

The chain links TRBV10-3 to TRBJ2-7; 7 nucleotides match TRBD1. Germline values: CDR1 ENHRY, CDR2 SYGVKD. V dropped 0 bases and J dropped 3; count of bases not matched to a gene: 11. The CDR3 has 17 amino acids. The CDR3 coding sequence is TGTGCCATCAGTGAGTCTCGAATCCGGGACAGAGGCTACGAGCAGTACTTC. Protein: CAISESRIRDRGYEQYF.

The gene calls are TRBV12-3 or TRBV12-4 and TRBJ1-2; D gene ambiguous. This CDR3 has 13 residues. Deletions cut 2 bases from V and 7 bases from J, with 11 bases between. CDR3 nucleotide sequence: TGTGCCAGCAGTTTATTGTGGGGAGCTGGCTACACCTTC. Its protein is CASSLLWGAGYTF.

This sequence joins TRBV19 and TRBJ1-1; weak D call: TRBD1 (6 bases). This CDR3 has 15 residues. V dropped 1 base and J dropped 3 bases, with 12 bases sitting between them. The germline gives CDR1 LNHDA, CDR2 SQIVND (reference sequence). Here the CDR3 reads CASSIAQGRDTEAFF. CDR3 DNA sequence: TGTGCCAGTAGTATAGCCCAGGGGAGGGACACTGAAGCTTTCTTT. The whole variable domain, remainder taken from reference TRBV19 and TRBJ1-1, is DGGITQSPKYLFRKEGQNVTLSCEQNLNHDAMYWYRQDPGQGLRLIYYSQIVNDFQKGDIAEGYSVSREKKESFPLTVTSAQKNPTAFYLCASSIAQGRDTEAFFGQGTRLTVV.

The gene calls are TRBV24-1 and TRBJ1-5, with 8 positions matching TRBD1. The CDR3 runs to 15 residues. V dropped 2 bases and J dropped 5; count of bases not matched to a gene: 4. Germline V gene data show CDR1 as KGHDR and CDR2 as SFDVKD. The CDR3 spells CATSDSTGVHQPQHF. The CDR3 DNA reads TGTGCCACCAGTGATTCGACAGGGGTCCATCAGCCCCAGCATTTT.

The V and J genes are TRBV5-1 and TRBJ2-5, with TRBD2 as a possible D gene (6 bases). Germline loops: CDR1 SGHRS, CDR2 YFSETQ. This CDR3 contains 15 residues. V shed 4 bases and J shed 2 bases, with 15 bases lying between them. CDR3 loop: CASSLGTLVQETQYF. CDR3 nucleotide sequence: TGCGCCAGCAGCCTCGGGACTTTGGTGCAAGAGACCCAGTACTTC.

The chain employs TRBV12-3 or TRBV12-4 and TRBJ1-2; no definite D call. This CDR3 spans 13 amino acids. V was cut by 6 bases and J by 12 bases, with 20 bases left in between. The CDR3 nucleotides read TGTGCCAGCAGCCACCGGAGGTCCTACAAGGACACCTTC. Protein product: CASSHRRSYKDTF.

The V and J genes are TRBV28 and TRBJ2-5; 12 nucleotides match TRBD1. The ends lost 8 bases at V and 0 bases at J; junction bases unmatched: 13. Germline-derived CDR1 and CDR2 are MDHEN and SYDVKM. The CDR3 contains 18 residues. The CDR3 spells CASATPGQGASNQETQYF. As DNA, the CDR3 is TGTGCCAGCGCCACTCCGGGACAGGGGGCCTCCAACCAAGAGACCCAGTACTTC.

This clone was counted a few times. The rearrangement links TRBV7-8 to TRBJ1-4; D perhaps matches TRBD1 (5 bases). This CDR3 is 14 amino acids long. In germline, CDR1 is SGHVS, CDR2 FQNEAQ. Trimming shortened V by 0 bases and J by 10 bases, and 12 bases separated the two germline ends. The DNA of the CDR3 is TGTGCCAGCAGCTTAGCGCCAGGGCTGAGAAAACTGTTTTTT. Translated: CASSLAPGLRKLFF.

The rearrangement joins TRBV27 to TRBJ2-6; D unresolved. V was pared by 3 bases and J by 14 bases, with 14 bases between. The CDR3 covers 13 residues. The germline CDR1 and CDR2 sequences are MNHEY and SMNVEV (reference sequence). The CDR3 is CASSLVDRGILTF. In DNA form, the CDR3 reads TGTGCCAGCAGTTTGGTCGACCGAGGCATCCTGACTTTC.

The CDR3 DNA reads TGTGCCAGCCGAACTAGCAATCTACGGGGAGAGACCCAGTACTTC. Translated: CASRTSNLRGETQYF. The rearrangement joins TRBV2 to TRBJ2-5; weak D call: TRBD2 (6 bases). Trimming removed 8 bases from V and 4 bases from J, with 20 bases in between. The germline V gene has CDR1 SNHLY and CDR2 FYNNEI. The CDR3 spans 15 residues.

This chain links TRBV7-2 with TRBJ2-7; TRBD2 matches at 11 bases. J lost 3 bases, V lost 2 bases, and 3 bases had no gene match. The CDR3 extends over 15 amino acids. Per germline, CDR1 SGHTA and CDR2 FQGNSA. For the CDR3, the DNA is TGTGCCAGCAGCTTATCCGGGACTAGCGGCTACGAGCAGTACTTC. Its protein is CASSLSGTSGYEQYF.